The source of this T cell receptor (beta chain) is a study of tumour-infiltrating T cells in Burkitt lymphoma. The repertoire was sequenced with immunoSEQ multiplex PCR; TCRdb's copy has only in-frame clones and lacks some. The sample shows 45,000 to 60,000 clones, less than 35% of them seen only once. There are a few counts of this clone. CDR1 is LGHNA, CDR2 YSLEER, per germline. The V gene lost 0 bases and the J gene lost 4 bases, with 10 bases spanning the gap. The CDR3 runs to 14 residues. The sequenced material came from tumor tissue. The source of this sequence is a human donor with Burkitt lymphoma. This chain links TRBV4-3 with TRBJ2-7; maybe TRBD2 (7 bases). The CDR3 nucleotides read TGCGCCAGCAGCCAAGAAAGGGGGGGATACGAGCAGTACTTC. As protein: CASSQERGGYEQYF.